Listed here are 22 T cell receptor beta chains from one sample, sequenced in a study of regulatory T cells in long-lasting Graves disease. HTBI primers from iRepertoire and Arm-PCR of CDR3 regions yielded the TCR beta libraries. One entry per CDR3 protein results from TCRdb running MiXCR on the multiplex PCR reads. The table includes about 370,000 distinct CDR3 sequences, roughly 15% detected once. Time point: newly diagnosed GD, antithyroid drugs for less than 3 months. Scientists built the TCR library using RNA that was extracted from PBMCs. The sample here was peripheral blood mononuclear cells (PBMCs), taken at new diagnosis, from a patient treated with antithyroid drugs. These receptors came from a female donor with Graves disease.

Details on this clonotype: At one end, the junction sequence differs from germline, possibly due to a read error. The chain links TRBV20-1 to TRBJ1-1, with D perhaps matching TRBD1 (6 bases). The CDR3 has 14 amino acids. Germline CDR1 and CDR2: DFQATT and SNEGSKA (reference sequence). CDR3 loop: CSAAAGGPNTEALF. DNA for the CDR3: TGCAGTGCCGCAGCGGGGGGCCCTAACACTGAAGCTCTCTTT.

This clonotype was seen ten or more times. The chain uses TRBV20-1 and TRBJ2-2; D remains ambiguous. Germline V gene data show CDR1 as DFQATT and CDR2 as SNEGSKA (reference sequence). The CDR3 is 11 amino acids. V lost 5 bases to trimming and J lost 2 bases, with 3 bases between them. The CDR3 region has the DNA TGCAGTGCTTTTAACACCGGGGAGCTGTTTTTT. Translation: CSAFNTGELFF.

This clonotype appeared many times. The chain recombines TRBV15 with TRBJ1-5, with TRBD1 matching over 9 bases. The CDR3 length is 14 residues. Germline V gene data show CDR1 as LNHNV and CDR2 as YYDKDF (reference sequence). The ends lost 5 bases at V and 10 bases at J; junction bases unmatched: 9. The CDR3 loop is CATSSPGQGRPQHF. As DNA, the CDR3 is TGTGCCACCAGCTCACCGGGACAGGGACGCCCCCAGCATTTT.

This rearrangement joins TRBV11-2 to TRBJ2-1; 7 bases line up with TRBD2. This CDR3 has 17 residues. J was trimmed by 5 bases and V by 4 bases; bases with no gene match: 14. Germline CDR1 is SGHAT and CDR2 is FQNNGV. The CDR3 sequence is CASSSNFLADTNNEQFF. The CDR3 DNA reads TGTGCCAGCAGCTCGAACTTCCTAGCGGACACCAACAATGAGCAGTTCTTC. Filled out from reference TRBV11-2 and TRBJ2-1, the complete variable domain reads EAGVAQSPRYKIIEKRQSVAFWCNPISGHATLYWYQQILGQGPKLLIQFQNNGVVDDSQLPKDRFSAERLKGVDSTLKIQPAKLEDSAVYLCASSSNFLADTNNEQFFGPGTRLTVL.

This clonotype was recorded many times. The chain carries TRBV28 and TRBJ1-1; D is undetermined. The CDR3 has 14 amino acids. Trimming left V 3 bases short and J 4 bases short, with 12 bases between. Germline lookup yields CDR1 MDHEN and CDR2 SYDVKM. CDR3 nucleotides: TGTGCCAGCAGTTTGACTGCAGGAGCCACTGAAGCTTTCTTT. This gives the protein CASSLTAGATEAFF.

This sequence joins TRBV10-3 and TRBJ2-6; 10 bases line up with TRBD2. Germline values: CDR1 ENHRY, CDR2 SYGVKD. V trimming: 6 bases; J trimming: 4 bases; junction bases outside the gene matches: 12. The CDR3 totals 18 residues. CDR3 sequence: CAISPGPAGGHGANVLTF. The DNA of the CDR3 is TGTGCCATCAGCCCGGGACCAGCGGGGGGGCACGGGGCCAACGTCCTGACTTTC.

This clonotype was counted at least ten times. The chain joins TRBV7-3 to TRBJ2-6; TRBD2 is a possible D gene (6 bases). Per the germline V gene, CDR1 is SGHTA and CDR2 is FQGTGA. This CDR3 contains 19 residues. V was cut by 0 bases and J by 1 base, with 16 bases left in between. In DNA, the CDR3 is TGTGCCAGCAGCTTAACGGGGGGTACTGTAAATTCTGGGGCCAACGTCCTGACTTTC. Translated: CASSLTGGTVNSGANVLTF.

This clonotype was observed many times. The rearrangement links TRBV7-9 to TRBJ1-2; 7 bases match TRBD1. Trimming cost V 3 bases and J 4 bases; bases outside gene matches: 8. Per germline, CDR1 SEHNR and CDR2 FQNEAQ (reference sequence). The CDR3 spans 15 residues. The CDR3 region is CASSLSSDRAYGYTF. In DNA form, the CDR3 reads TGTGCCAGCAGCTTGAGCTCTGACAGGGCCTATGGCTACACCTTC. Supplemented by reference TRBV7-9 and TRBJ1-2, the full variable domain reads DTGVSQNPRHKITKRGQNVTFRCDPISEHNRLYWYRQTLGQGPEFLTYFQNEAQLEKSRLLSDRFSAERPKGSFSTLEIQRTEQGDSAMYLCASSLSSDRAYGYTFGSGTRLTVV.

This rearrangement joins TRBV11-1 to TRBJ2-1; D is unclear. The CDR3 extends over 12 amino acids. Trimming removed 5 bases at V and 9 bases at J, with 11 bases between. CDR1 and CDR2 from the germline V gene are SGHAT and FQDESV (reference sequence). The CDR3 region is CASSAGEVEQFF. The CDR3, as DNA: TGTGCCAGCAGCGCTGGAGAGGTTGAGCAGTTCTTC. The whole variable domain, filled in from reference TRBV11-1 and TRBJ2-1, reads EAEVAQSPRYKITEKSQAVAFWCDPISGHATLYWYRQILGQGPELLVQFQDESVVDDSQLPKDRFSAERLKGVDSTLKIQPAELGDSAMYLCASSAGEVEQFFGPGTRLTVL.

This clonotype was picked up many times. This sequence joins TRBV20-1 and TRBJ2-1; D assignment may be TRBD1 or TRBD2 (5 bases each). There are 16 residues in the CDR3. V shed 0 bases and J shed 6 bases, with 18 bases lying between them. Germline CDR1 DFQATT, CDR2 SNEGSKA (reference sequence). The CDR3 DNA reads as TGCAGTGCTAGAGACGGGAACCCAACCGGGGCCAATGAGCAGTTCTTC. It codes for CSARDGNPTGANEQFF.

This clonotype was seen at least ten times. V and J are TRBV3-1 and TRBJ2-2; D is ambiguous. The CDR3 has 16 residues. V lost 0 bases and J lost 3, with 11 bases in between. Germline V lookup: CDR1 LGHDT, CDR2 YNNKEL (reference sequence). The CDR3 here is CASSQERNWDTGELFF. The DNA for the CDR3 is TGTGCCAGCAGCCAAGAGAGGAATTGGGACACCGGGGAGCTGTTTTTT.

The table lists this clonotype with many counts. The chain links TRBV20-1 to TRBJ2-1; D is ambiguous. CDR1 DFQATT and CDR2 SNEGSKA come from the germline V gene (reference sequence). The length of the CDR3 is 12 residues. Trimming pared 3 bases from V and 6 bases from J, leaving 9 bases between. CDR3 protein: CSASWRANEQFF. The CDR3 nucleotides read TGCAGTGCTAGTTGGCGTGCCAATGAGCAGTTCTTC.

This clonotype was picked up a small number of times. The chain employs TRBV4-3 and TRBJ2-3; TRBD2 matches 9 bases. Germline CDR1 LGHNA, CDR2 YSLEER. V shed 0 bases, J shed 3 bases, and the junction held 10 bases outside the gene matches. This CDR3 spans 18 amino acids. The CDR3, as DNA: TGCGCCAGCAGCCAAGATTTGCTAGCGGGAAGGAGGACAGATACGCAGTATTTT. Residues: CASSQDLLAGRRTDTQYF.

This clonotype appeared many times. The V gene is TRBV2, the J gene TRBJ1-2, with no clear D. This CDR3 has 16 amino acids. V gave up 5 bases and J gave up 0 bases, with 16 bases separating them. CDR1 is SNHLY, CDR2 FYNNEI, per germline. CDR3 DNA sequence: TGTGCCAGCAGTCAGACTCGGGAGACTCCTAACTATGGCTACACCTTC. It yields the protein CASSQTRETPNYGYTF.

Details on this clonotype: Relative to the germline gene, one junction end is altered; a read error may explain this. This chain's CDR3 is CASSLASVYNEPFF. The CDR3 nucleotides are TGCGCCAGCAGCTTGGCCAGCGTCTACAATGAGCCGTTCTTC. This chain connects TRBV5-1 to TRBJ2-1; D is uncertain. Germline V lookup: CDR1 SGHRS, CDR2 YFSETQ. This CDR3 has 14 amino acids.

The gene calls are TRBV29-1 and TRBJ2-1; D perhaps matches TRBD1 (6 bases). CDR1 SQVTM and CDR2 ANQGSEA come from the germline V gene. Trimming shortened V by 2 bases and J by 2 bases, and 13 bases separated the two germline ends. The length of the CDR3 is 15 residues. The CDR3 here is CSVENRVETYNEQFF. DNA for the CDR3: TGCAGCGTTGAAAACAGGGTAGAGACCTACAATGAGCAGTTCTTC.

This clonotype showed up many times. The rearrangement joins TRBV20-1 to TRBJ1-1; D possibly corresponds to TRBD1 (5 bases). Germline assignment: CDR1 DFQATT and CDR2 SNEGSKA (reference sequence). The CDR3 is 12 residues long. Trimming stripped 6 bases from V and 7 bases from J, with 15 bases between. The CDR3 region is CSATGGIFEAFF. The CDR3 DNA is TGCAGTGCCACGGGGGGTATCTTTGAAGCTTTCTTT.

This clonotype was detected ten times or more. V is TRBV5-1 and J is TRBJ2-7, with a weak D call TRBD1 (6 bases). Trimming removed 4 bases from V and 6 bases from J, with 20 bases in between. The CDR3 spans 15 residues. Germline values: CDR1 SGHRS, CDR2 YFSETQ. The CDR3 coding sequence is TGCGCCAGCAGCATGGAAGGGCACAGGACAGCCGAGCAGTACTTC. Its protein is CASSMEGHRTAEQYF.

In its sample, this clonotype was seen many times. The chain recombines TRBV7-9 with TRBJ1-1; D gene unclear. In germline, CDR1 is SEHNR, CDR2 FQNEAQ (reference sequence). V was trimmed by 6 bases and J by 12 bases, leaving 14 bases between them. This CDR3 region has 11 residues. DNA for the CDR3: TGTGCCAGCAGTTTTACTGATGAGACTTTCTTT. Its protein is CASSFTDETFF.

This clonotype was recorded a few times. The V gene is TRBV19, the J gene TRBJ2-1, with D maybe TRBD1 (6 bases). This CDR3 is 14 amino acids long. Germline V gene lookup returns CDR1 LNHDA and CDR2 SQIVND (reference sequence). Trimming removed 4 bases from V and 4 bases from J, with 11 bases in between. The CDR3 DNA reads TGTGCCAGTAGTAGGCAGGGGCCATACAATGAGCAGTTCTTC. This gives the protein CASSRQGPYNEQFF.

There are many counts of this clonotype. The rearrangement links TRBV20-1 to TRBJ2-7; TRBD2 agrees at 8 bases. Germline CDR1 is DFQATT and CDR2 is SNEGSKA (reference sequence). CDR3 length: 12 amino acids. The ends lost 6 bases at V and 5 bases at J; junction bases unmatched: 6. CDR3 residues: CSAYSAGDEQYF. CDR3 coding DNA: TGCAGTGCCTATTCAGCGGGGGACGAGCAGTACTTC.

This clonotype was recorded at least ten times. This chain links TRBV2 with TRBJ1-1; D remains ambiguous. This CDR3 has 13 amino acids. Germline V lookup: CDR1 SNHLY, CDR2 FYNNEI. V was pared by 2 bases and J by 1 base, with 5 bases between. The CDR3 spells CASSEYWNTEAFF. The CDR3 DNA sequence: TGTGCCAGCAGTGAATACTGGAACACTGAAGCTTTCTTT.